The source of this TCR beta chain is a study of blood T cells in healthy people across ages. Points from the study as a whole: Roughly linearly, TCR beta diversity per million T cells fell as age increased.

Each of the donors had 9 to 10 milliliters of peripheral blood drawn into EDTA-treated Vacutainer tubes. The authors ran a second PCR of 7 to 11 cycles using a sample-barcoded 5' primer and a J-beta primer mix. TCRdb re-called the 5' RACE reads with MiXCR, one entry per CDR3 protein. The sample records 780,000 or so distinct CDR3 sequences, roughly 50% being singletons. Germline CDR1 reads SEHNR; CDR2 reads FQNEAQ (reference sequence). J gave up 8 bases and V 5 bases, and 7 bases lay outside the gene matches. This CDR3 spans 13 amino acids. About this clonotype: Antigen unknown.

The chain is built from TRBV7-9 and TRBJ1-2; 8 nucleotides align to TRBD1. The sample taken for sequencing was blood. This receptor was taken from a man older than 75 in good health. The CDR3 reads CASSPTGGRGYTF. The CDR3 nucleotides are TGTGCCAGCAGCCCCACAGGGGGTAGGGGCTACACCTTC.